The rows below give T cell receptor beta chains drawn from one sample of a study of T cells in localized non-small cell lung cancer. The assay was immunoSEQ multiplex PCR, and TCRdb's table has in-frame clones only and misses some. Altogether about 2,300 clones are present, around 24% being singletons, with the ten largest covering over 15%. This sample comprised lung tumor tissue, obtained before any cancer treatment. These receptors all come from a woman aged 40-75 years with stage II lung adenocarcinoma. Both conserved end residues are part of each CDR3. The order of the fields is D gene, clone size, J gene, V gene, CDR3 DNA, CDR3 protein. The D gene is left open where the match is weak. Where a row states a size, it is once, few, many or the class of an expanded clone; other rows omit it.

D gene: -; clone size: few; J gene: TRBJ2-5; V gene: TRBV1; CDR3 DNA: TGCGCCAGCAGCCCTCAAAAGTGGGCTAGCGGGGAGGAGACCCAGTACTTC; CDR3 protein: CASSPQKWASGEETQYF
D gene: TRBD1; clone size: -; J gene: TRBJ1-2; V gene: TRBV19; CDR3 DNA: TGTGCCAGTAAAGCGGGACAGGGGATCTATGGCTACACCTTC; CDR3 protein: CASKAGQGIYGYTF
D gene: -; clone size: few; J gene: TRBJ2-1; V gene: TRBV6-8; CDR3 DNA: TGTGCCATCAGTCTGACAGACAATGAGCAGTTCTTC; CDR3 protein: CAISLTDNEQFF
D gene: TRBD1; clone size: -; J gene: TRBJ2-2; V gene: TRBV18; CDR3 DNA: TGTGCCAGCTCGAGACAGGGGAACACCGGGGAGCTGTTTTTT; CDR3 protein: CASSRQGNTGELFF
D gene: -; clone size: large; J gene: TRBJ2-1; V gene: TRBV19; CDR3 DNA: TGTGCCAGTAGTCGAAACTTGGACAATGAGCAGTTCTTC; CDR3 protein: CASSRNLDNEQFF
D gene: -; clone size: once; J gene: TRBJ2-2; V gene: TRBV19; CDR3 DNA: TGTGCCAGTCTCCCAGGGAGCGGTTACACCGGGGAGCTGTTTTTT; CDR3 protein: CASLPGSGYTGELFF
D gene: TRBD1; clone size: few; J gene: TRBJ1-1; V gene: TRBV11-3; CDR3 DNA: TGTGCCAGCAGCTGGACAGGGGCGGGGAACACTGAAGCTTTCTTT; CDR3 protein: CASSWTGAGNTEAFF
D gene: TRBD1; clone size: large; J gene: TRBJ2-3; V gene: TRBV11-3; CDR3 DNA: TGTGCCAGCAGCTTAGGGACAGGGTCCGTGGGAGATACGCAGTATTTT; CDR3 protein: CASSLGTGSVGDTQYF
D gene: -; clone size: -; J gene: TRBJ1-1; V gene: TRBV25-1; CDR3 DNA: TGTGCCAGCAGTGAATCCTCGGGGGGGATAGGAGCTTTCTTT; CDR3 protein: CASSESSGGIGAFF
D gene: TRBD2; clone size: medium-sized; J gene: TRBJ2-3; V gene: TRBV11-3; CDR3 DNA: TGTGCCAGCAGCTTCGGGGGGAGCACAGATACGCAGTATTTT; CDR3 protein: CASSFGGSTDTQYF
D gene: TRBD2; clone size: -; J gene: TRBJ2-5; V gene: TRBV18; CDR3 DNA: TGTGCCAGCTCACCCCTAGCGGGGGCACAAGAGACCCAGTACTTC; CDR3 protein: CASSPLAGAQETQYF
D gene: TRBD2; clone size: -; J gene: TRBJ2-3; V gene: TRBV7-6; CDR3 DNA: TGTGCCAGCAGCGGGACTAGTTATGGCACAGATACGCAGTATTTT; CDR3 protein: CASSGTSYGTDTQYF
D gene: -; clone size: -; J gene: TRBJ2-7; V gene: TRBV5-1; CDR3 DNA: TGCGCCAGCAGCTTGGGCCAGGGGTCGAGCTCCTACGAGCAGTACTTC; CDR3 protein: CASSLGQGSSSYEQYF
D gene: -; clone size: -; J gene: TRBJ1-2; V gene: TRBV6-8; CDR3 DNA: TGTGCCAGCAGGACGACCTTCCCGGGTGGCTACACCTTC; CDR3 protein: CASRTTFPGGYTF
D gene: -; clone size: -; J gene: TRBJ1-5; V gene: TRBV30; CDR3 DNA: TGTGCCTGGAGTGACGACATGGGGAATCAGCCCCAGCATTTT; CDR3 protein: CAWSDDMGNQPQHF
D gene: -; clone size: -; J gene: TRBJ1-4; V gene: TRBV9; CDR3 DNA: TGTGCCAGCACCGGGGCCGCGGGTAATGAAAAACTGTTTTTT; CDR3 protein: CASTGAAGNEKLFF
D gene: TRBD1; clone size: medium-sized; J gene: TRBJ2-3; V gene: TRBV11-3; CDR3 DNA: TGTGCCAGCAGCTTAACGGGACAGGGGGCAGATACGCAGTATTTT; CDR3 protein: CASSLTGQGADTQYF